This is a list of T cell receptor beta chains from one sample in a study of Graves' ophthalmopathy and Graves' hyperthyroidism. TCRdb passed the multiplex PCR reads through MiXCR, listing each CDR3 protein once. The table shows 500,000 to 700,000 distinct CDR3 sequences, with under 40% occurring only once. The sample comprised peripheral blood or thyroid tissue (not recorded which). The source is an adult man with Graves' hyperthyroidism. Both conserved end residues are part of each CDR3. The order of the fields is D gene, clone size, J gene, V gene, CDR3 protein, CDR3 DNA. The D gene is left open where the match is weak. Expanded clones are given a class, and other clones once, few, many or no size at all.

TRBD1 | NA | TRBJ2-5 | TRBV5-8 | CASSPTGGVLETQYF | TGTGCCAGCAGCCCCACAGGGGGCGTCTTGGAGACCCAGTACTTC
NA | NA | TRBJ1-6 | TRBV7-8 | CASSYRSSSPLHF | TGCGCCAGCAGCTACAGGAGTAGTTCACCCCTCCACTTT
NA | NA | TRBJ2-7 | TRBV6-5 | CASSSLGVGEQYF | TGTGCCAGCAGTTCCCTGGGAGTAGGGGAGCAGTACTTC
NA | NA | TRBJ2-7 | TRBV30 | CAWSVYRTNPGQYF | TGTGCCTGGAGTGTATATCGTACGAACCCCGGGCAGTACTTC
TRBD2 | NA | TRBJ2-5 | TRBV27 | CASSDSAGDLVQETQYF | TGTGCCAGCAGTGACTCAGCGGGAGACCTAGTCCAAGAGACCCAGTACTTC
NA | many | TRBJ1-1 | TRBV9 | CASSVDPGFTEAFF | TGTGCCAGCAGCGTAGACCCAGGGTTCACTGAAGCTTTCTTT
NA | few | TRBJ2-2 | TRBV12-5 | CASGLARGGGELFF | TGTGCTAGTGGTTTGGCCAGGGGTGGCGGGGAGCTGTTTTTT
NA | NA | TRBJ1-2 | TRBV15 | CATSRVRGGRYGYTF | TGTGCCACCAGCAGAGTGCGGGGGGGACGCTATGGCTACACCTTC
TRBD1 | many | TRBJ1-1 | TRBV5-1 | CASSFPGQRNTEAFF | TGCGCCAGCAGCTTCCCGGGACAGAGAAACACTGAAGCTTTCTTT
TRBD1 | NA | TRBJ1-2 | TRBV29-1 | CSVGGTGGRYGYTF | TGCAGCGTGGGGGGGACAGGGGGACGGTATGGCTACACCTTC
NA | NA | TRBJ1-2 | TRBV11-3 | CASSSSGGSYTF | TGTGCCAGCAGCTCCAGCGGGGGGAGCTACACCTTC
NA | few | TRBJ1-2 | TRBV28 | CASSLRHWMGGYTF | TGTGCCAGCAGTTTAAGGCACTGGATGGGTGGCTACACCTTC
NA | NA | TRBJ2-7 | TRBV24-1 | CATSDGAGNEQYF | TGTGCCACCAGTGATGGGGCAGGGAACGAGCAGTACTTC
TRBD1 | many | TRBJ2-5 | TRBV5-1 | CASSHALRRQGGIETQYF | TGCGCCAGCAGCCACGCCTTACGGAGACAGGGGGGGATCGAGACCCAGTACTTC
NA | NA | TRBJ1-3 | TRBV29-1 | CSVAQGAGNTIYF | TGCAGCGTAGCTCAGGGTGCTGGAAACACCATATATTTT
NA | many | TRBJ1-4 | TRBV19 | CASSTPRNEKLFF | TGTGCCAGTAGTACCCCAAGGAACGAAAAACTGTTTTTT
NA | few | TRBJ1-5 | TRBV28 | CASSLRRQGMRQPQHF | TGTGCCAGCAGTTTAAGGCGGCAGGGAATGCGACAGCCCCAGCATTTT
NA | NA | TRBJ2-1 | TRBV7-2 | CASSLPQSNEQFF | TGTGCCAGCAGCTTACCGCAGAGCAATGAGCAGTTCTTC
TRBD1 | NA | TRBJ2-5 | TRBV20-1 | CSAPDRGRTQPQYF | TGCAGTGCTCCAGACAGGGGGCGTACACAGCCCCAGTACTTC
NA | many | TRBJ1-2 | TRBV9 | CASSVGEVLYGYTF | TGTGCCAGCAGCGTGGGGGAGGTTCTCTATGGCTACACCTTC
NA | many | TRBJ1-5 | TRBV10-3 | CASSDISLGYSNQPQHF | TGTGCCAGCAGTGATATTTCGCTCGGCTATAGCAATCAGCCCCAGCATTTT
TRBD1 | NA | TRBJ2-2 | TRBV29-1 | CSAHRGLDTGELFF | TGCAGCGCTCACAGGGGGCTAGACACCGGGGAGCTGTTTTTT
NA | few | TRBJ2-7 | TRBV7-9 | CASSQDLWGRVPHEQYF | TGTGCCAGCAGCCAAGATCTTTGGGGTCGAGTTCCTCACGAGCAGTACTTC
TRBD1 | many | TRBJ2-7 | TRBV29-1 | CSGQGQGREQYF | TGCAGCGGCCAGGGACAGGGACGAGAGCAGTACTTC
NA | NA | TRBJ1-1 | TRBV12-3/TRBV12-4 | CASSLNRGKAFF | TGTGCCAGCAGTTTAAATAGGGGTAAAGCTTTCTTT
TRBD1 | NA | TRBJ1-2 | TRBV2 | CASSDSGTGVYGYTF | TGTGCCAGCAGTGATTCCGGAACAGGGGTCTATGGCTACACCTTC
NA | many | TRBJ2-7 | TRBV3-1 | CASSQDGLHEQYF | TGTGCCAGCAGCCAAGACGGGCTACACGAGCAGTACTTC
NA | many | TRBJ2-7 | TRBV25-1 | CASSVRGRWEQYF | TGTGCCAGCAGTGTAAGGGGAAGATGGGAGCAGTACTTC
NA | many | TRBJ1-1 | TRBV25-1 | CASSEYKQENTEAFF | TGTGCCAGCAGTGAATATAAACAGGAGAACACTGAAGCTTTCTTT
TRBD2 | NA | TRBJ2-7 | TRBV6-1 | CASSEIAGAYEQYF | TGTGCCAGCAGTGAAATAGCGGGAGCCTACGAGCAGTACTTC
NA | NA | TRBJ1-1 | TRBV30 | CAWSVGDGNTEAFF | TGTGCCTGGAGTGTAGGGGACGGGAACACTGAAGCTTTCTTT
NA | many | TRBJ1-6 | TRBV7-3 | CASSLSGGSSPLHF | TGTGCCAGCAGCTTATCTGGCGGGAGTTCACCCCTCCACTTT
NA | NA | TRBJ2-2 | TRBV19 | CASSSGTPLLNTGELFF | TGTGCCAGTAGTTCGGGGACTCCGCTCCTGAACACCGGGGAGCTGTTTTTT
NA | NA | TRBJ2-7 | TRBV20-1 | CSARRLVGPYEQYF | TGCAGTGCTAGGAGGTTAGTGGGTCCCTACGAGCAGTACTTC
TRBD1 | few | TRBJ1-3 | TRBV25-1 | CASSPGDRAGNTIYF | TGTGCCAGCAGTCCCGGGGACAGGGCTGGAAACACCATATATTTT
TRBD1 | many | TRBJ2-6 | TRBV10-3 | CAITGTASSSGANVLTF | TGTGCCATCACCGGGACAGCCTCGAGCTCTGGGGCCAACGTCCTGACTTTC
NA | many | TRBJ2-7 | TRBV6-5 | CASSYARQISYEQYF | TGTGCCAGCAGTTACGCTCGGCAGATCTCCTACGAGCAGTACTTC
TRBD1 | few | TRBJ1-5 | TRBV7-9 | CASSLTGTQPQHF | TGTGCCAGCAGCTTGACAGGGACTCAGCCCCAGCATTTT
NA | many | TRBJ1-1 | TRBV6-5 | CASSEDGATLIEAFF | TGTGCCAGCAGTGAGGACGGAGCCACCCTGATTGAAGCTTTCTTT
NA | NA | TRBJ1-3 | TRBV2 | CASSPTMISSGNTIYF | TGTGCCAGCAGCCCTACCATGATAAGCTCTGGAAACACCATATATTTT
TRBD1 | NA | TRBJ2-3 | TRBV7-9 | CATDRGLNSDTQYF | TGTGCCACCGACAGGGGATTAAATTCAGATACGCAGTATTTT
TRBD1 | many | TRBJ1-5 | TRBV3-1 | CASSQERGQGRDQPQHF | TGTGCCAGCAGCCAAGAAAGGGGACAGGGTCGCGATCAGCCCCAGCATTTT
TRBD2 | NA | TRBJ2-5 | TRBV25-1 | CASQGLAGGIETQYF | TGTGCCAGCCAAGGACTAGCGGGAGGGATCGAGACCCAGTACTTC
NA | many | TRBJ1-2 | TRBV19 | CATSYYGYTF | TGTGCCACCAGTTACTATGGCTACACCTTC
TRBD2 | NA | TRBJ2-7 | TRBV7-9 | CASSLGGLAGVSYEQYF | TGTGCCAGCAGCTTAGGCGGTCTAGCGGGCGTCTCCTACGAGCAGTACTTC
TRBD1 | NA | TRBJ2-7 | TRBV2 | CASRGGQGDYEQYF | TGTGCCAGCAGGGGAGGACAGGGTGACTACGAGCAGTACTTC
TRBD2 | NA | TRBJ2-1 | TRBV6-1 | CAIQSGGGPNEQFF | TGTGCCATCCAGAGTGGGGGAGGGCCTAATGAGCAGTTCTTC
NA | NA | TRBJ1-6 | TRBV10-3 | CAISDGQNSPLHF | TGTGCCATCAGTGACGGGCAGAATTCACCCCTCCACTTT
NA | NA | TRBJ2-5 | TRBV29-1 | CSVELAFRETQYF | TGCAGCGTAGAGCTAGCTTTTCGAGAGACCCAGTACTTC
NA | many | TRBJ2-7 | TRBV6-5 | CASWPRTASSYEQYF | TGTGCCAGCTGGCCGCGGACGGCGAGCTCCTACGAGCAGTACTTC
NA | NA | TRBJ2-5 | TRBV14 | CASSQGAMKETQYF | TGTGCCAGCAGCCAGGGGGCTATGAAGGAGACCCAGTACTTC
NA | NA | TRBJ2-1 | TRBV29-1 | CSVEPYNEQFF | TGCAGCGTTGAACCCTACAATGAGCAGTTCTTC
TRBD1 | few | TRBJ2-1 | TRBV29-1 | CSVKDRVLQFF | TGCAGCGTTAAGGACAGGGTCTTGCAGTTCTTC
TRBD1 | NA | TRBJ2-7 | TRBV29-1 | CSVLDRGGDEQYF | TGCAGCGTTCTCGACAGGGGCGGCGACGAGCAGTACTTC
TRBD2 | many | TRBJ2-7 | TRBV7-2 | CASSQTSGSRNEQYF | TGTGCCAGCAGCCAGACTAGCGGGAGTCGCAACGAGCAGTACTTC
TRBD1 | once | TRBJ1-5 | TRBV12-3/TRBV12-4 | CASSQERQGGNQPQHF | TGTGCCAGCAGCCAAGAGAGACAGGGAGGCAATCAGCCCCAGCATTTT
NA | many | TRBJ2-7 | TRBV13 | CASSAGVTYEQYF | TGTGCCAGCAGCGCAGGGGTGACCTACGAGCAGTACTTC
TRBD1 | NA | TRBJ2-7 | TRBV5-6 | CASSTPGTVYEQYF | TGTGCCAGCAGCACCCCCGGGACAGTCTACGAGCAGTACTTC
NA | once | TRBJ2-7 | TRBV20-1 | CSARDWTRYEQYF | TGCAGTGCTAGAGATTGGACCAGATACGAGCAGTACTTC
NA | many | TRBJ2-5 | TRBV7-9 | CASERAQETQYF | TGTGCCAGTGAGCGGGCCCAAGAGACCCAGTACTTC